This entry lists 13 T cell receptor beta chains sequenced from one sample in a study of cytomegalovirus exposure and HLA in healthy donors. The PCR used 60 Vbeta and 13 Jbeta primers. Sequencing used immunoSEQ multiplex PCR; TCRdb keeps in-frame clones, though not all of them. Among about 110,000 clones listed, approximately 58% were seen once. The sample consisted of PBMCs. Receptor source: a woman in her 30s in good health and CMV-seronegative.

The rearrangement uses TRBV2 and TRBJ1-6, with D perhaps matching TRBD1 (6 bases). CDR3 length: 14 residues. Per the germline V gene, CDR1 is SNHLY and CDR2 is FYNNEI. Trimming pared 3 bases from V and 10 bases from J, leaving 13 bases between. The DNA of the CDR3 is TGTGCCAGCAGTGATGGGACACGGAGGTCACCCCTCCACTTT. It codes for CASSDGTRRSPLHF.

This chain links TRBV18 with TRBJ2-7; maybe TRBD1 (6 bases). Trimming cost V 6 bases and J 6 bases, with 18 bases left between them. This CDR3 has 14 residues. Looked up from germline, CDR1 is KGHSH and CDR2 is LQKENI. The CDR3 DNA follows: TGTGCCAGCTCCCCTACTGCAACAGGGAGCGAGCAGTACTTC. This gives the protein CASSPTATGSEQYF.

The chain is built from TRBV4-1 and TRBJ2-6, with D possibly TRBD1 on 5 matching bases. The CDR3 is 14 residues long. Germline V gene data show CDR1 as MGHRA and CDR2 as YSYEKL. V was cut by 4 bases and J by 8 bases, with 12 bases left in between. The CDR3 protein is CASSPGQTSNVLTF. The CDR3 DNA sequence: TGCGCCAGCAGCCCAGGACAAACTTCCAACGTCCTGACTTTC.

The chain joins TRBV2 to TRBJ2-1; 7 bases are shared with TRBD1. Germline trimming cut 1 base from V and 9 bases from J; bases unmatched to any gene: 6. The CDR3 contains 14 residues. Germline CDR1 reads SNHLY; CDR2 reads FYNNEI. CDR3: CASSEVFRQGEQFF. For the CDR3, the DNA is TGTGCCAGCAGTGAAGTATTTCGACAGGGTGAGCAGTTCTTC.

The chain carries TRBV7-2 and TRBJ2-7; 11 bases are shared with TRBD2. CDR1 is SGHTA, CDR2 FQGNSA, per germline. Unmatched junction bases numbered 8, after V lost 1 base and J lost 9 bases. This CDR3 has 15 residues. The DNA for the CDR3 is TGTGCCAGCAGCTTAGATGTAGCGGGAGGGCCCGGGCAGTACTTC. Amino acid sequence: CASSLDVAGGPGQYF.

The chain links TRBV19 to TRBJ1-1; 8 nucleotides match TRBD1. V shed 6 bases and J 3 bases; nucleotides not matched to a gene: 3. Per germline, CDR1 LNHDA and CDR2 SQIVND (reference sequence). The CDR3 has 13 residues. CDR3 region: CASRDRAYTEAFF. In DNA form, the CDR3 reads TGTGCCAGTAGGGACAGGGCCTACACTGAAGCTTTCTTT. Using reference TRBV19 and TRBJ1-1 for the parts outside the CDR3, the full variable domain is DGGITQSPKYLFRKEGQNVTLSCEQNLNHDAMYWYRQDPGQGLRLIYYSQIVNDFQKGDIAEGYSVSREKKESFPLTVTSAQKNPTAFYLCASRDRAYTEAFFGQGTRLTVV.

V and J are TRBV5-6 and TRBJ1-2; perhaps TRBD1 as D (5 bases). The V end was cut by 2 bases, the J end by 5 bases, with 7 bases between. CDR1 is SGHDT, CDR2 YYEEEE, per germline. The CDR3 extends over 12 amino acids. For the CDR3, the DNA is TGTGCCAGCAGCTTACAGGAATATGGCTACACCTTC. Translated, it gives CASSLQEYGYTF.

This clone was detected a few times. CDR3 amino acids: CASRGSGHYNEQFF. Here the CDR3 DNA reads TGTGCCAGCAGGGGAAGCGGTCACTACAATGAGCAGTTCTTC. The chain carries TRBV7-2 and TRBJ2-1; possibly TRBD2 for D (5 bases). Trimming cost V 6 bases and J 3 bases, with 12 bases left between them. CDR3 length: 14 amino acids. Germline V lookup: CDR1 SGHTA, CDR2 FQGNSA.

This clone was counted only a few times. The chain joins TRBV4-1 to TRBJ1-2; D uncertain. This CDR3 has 13 residues. Germline CDR1 is MGHRA and CDR2 is YSYEKL. The V end lost 4 bases, the J end lost 7 bases, and 13 bases lay between the germline ends. CDR3 in DNA: TGCGCCAGCAGCCGAATAACAGAGGGTGGCTACACCTTC. Translating gives CASSRITEGGYTF.

CDR3: CAWAGRSYNEQFF. Here the CDR3 DNA reads TGTGCCTGGGCGGGCCGCTCCTACAATGAGCAGTTCTTC. The chain joins TRBV30 to TRBJ2-1, with D perhaps TRBD2 (5 bases). The germline CDR1 and CDR2 sequences are GTSNPN and SVGIG (reference sequence). The CDR3 runs to 13 residues. V was clipped by 5 bases and J by 0 bases, with 8 bases between them.

This chain connects TRBV10-3 to TRBJ2-2; TRBD1 might be the D (6 bases). V shed 3 bases and J shed 1 base, with 12 bases lying between them. Germline V CDR1 and CDR2: ENHRY, SYGVKD. The CDR3 contains 16 residues. CDR3 residues: CAISEQGSKNTGELFF. The CDR3 DNA reads as TGTGCCATCAGTGAACAGGGATCGAAGAACACCGGGGAGCTGTTTTTT.

In this sample, this clone turned up a few times. V usage is TRBV5-4 and J usage is TRBJ2-1; 7 positions match TRBD2. Germline loops: CDR1 SGHNT, CDR2 YYREEE (reference sequence). The CDR3 sequence is 15 residues long. The junction had 11 bases not matched to a gene; V was cut back by 6 bases and J by 5 bases. This chain's CDR3 is CASKGRGLGDNEQFF. CDR3 DNA: TGTGCCAGCAAAGGGAGGGGATTGGGTGACAATGAGCAGTTCTTC.

This clone was counted a few times. This rearrangement joins TRBV9 to TRBJ2-7; 7 bases align to TRBD2. The CDR3 sequence is 15 residues long. Germline V gene lookup returns CDR1 SGDLS and CDR2 YYNGEE. J was trimmed by 3 bases and V by 0 bases; bases with no gene match: 6. CDR3 nucleotide sequence: TGTGCCAGCAGCGTAGGGGAGGGAGACTTCTACGAGCAGTACTTC. Its protein is CASSVGEGDFYEQYF.